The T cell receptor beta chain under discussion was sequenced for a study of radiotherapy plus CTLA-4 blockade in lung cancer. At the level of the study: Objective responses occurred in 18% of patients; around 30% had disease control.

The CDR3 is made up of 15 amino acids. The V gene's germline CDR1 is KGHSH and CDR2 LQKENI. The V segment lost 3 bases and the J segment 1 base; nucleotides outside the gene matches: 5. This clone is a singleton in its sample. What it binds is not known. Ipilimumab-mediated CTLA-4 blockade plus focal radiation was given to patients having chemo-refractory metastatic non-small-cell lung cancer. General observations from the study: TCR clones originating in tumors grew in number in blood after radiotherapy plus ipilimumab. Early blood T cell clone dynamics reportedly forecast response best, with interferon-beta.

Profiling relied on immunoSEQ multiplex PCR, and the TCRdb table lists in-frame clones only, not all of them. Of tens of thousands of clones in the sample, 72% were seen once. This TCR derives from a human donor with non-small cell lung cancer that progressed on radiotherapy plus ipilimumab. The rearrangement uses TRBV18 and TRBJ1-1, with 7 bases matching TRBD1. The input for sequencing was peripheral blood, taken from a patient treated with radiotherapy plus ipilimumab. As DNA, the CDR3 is TGTGCCAGCTCACCCTTACAGGGGCCGAACACTGAAGCTTTCTTT. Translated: CASSPLQGPNTEAFF.